The T cell receptor (beta chain) under discussion was sequenced for a study of shared clonotypes between healthy human individuals. As for the study in general: Three men and two women, aged 18 to 49, were donors.

It was about 0.3 ug DNA, about 33,000 T cell genomes, that went into each replicate PCR of unsorted PBMC. As originally analysed: With immunoSEQ giving junction-only sequences and no quality scores, filtering differed. Profiling relied on immunoSEQ multiplex PCR, and the TCRdb table lists in-frame clones only, not all of them. From that table come the V and J calls and clone size; the DNA was used to work out D and trimming. The data contain 400,000 to 500,000 clones, roughly four fifths of them singletons. This clone occurred a few times. Germline assignment: CDR1 MRHNA and CDR2 SNTAGT. The V segment lost 5 bases and the J segment 4 bases; nucleotides outside the gene matches: 3. The CDR3 consists of 13 residues.

The material sequenced was PBMCs. This receptor was taken from a woman in her thirties or forties in good health. Some clones in this sample may be carry-over from other donors' samples. The V and J genes are TRBV6-4 and TRBJ2-3; 7 bases map to TRBD2. The CDR3 region has the DNA TGTGCCAGCAGTCGACGGGAGGCAGATACGCAGTATTTT. This codes for CASSRREADTQYF.